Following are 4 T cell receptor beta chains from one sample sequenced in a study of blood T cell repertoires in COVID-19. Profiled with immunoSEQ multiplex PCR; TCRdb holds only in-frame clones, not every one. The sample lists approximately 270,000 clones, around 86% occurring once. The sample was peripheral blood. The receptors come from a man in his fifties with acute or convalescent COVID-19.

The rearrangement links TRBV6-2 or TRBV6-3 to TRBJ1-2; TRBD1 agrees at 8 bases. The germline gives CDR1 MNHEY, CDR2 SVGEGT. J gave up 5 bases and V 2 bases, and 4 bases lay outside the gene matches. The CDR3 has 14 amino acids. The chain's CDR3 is CASSYDRGAYGYTF. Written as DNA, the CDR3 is TGTGCCAGCAGTTACGACAGGGGAGCTTATGGCTACACCTTC.

CDR3 amino acids: CASSPDRAYEQYF. CDR3 nucleotides: TGTGCCAGTAGTCCGGACAGGGCTTACGAGCAGTACTTC. The V call is TRBV19, the J call TRBJ2-7, with 8 bases fitting TRBD1. The CDR3 extends over 13 amino acids. With 5 bases clipped from V and 4 bases from J, the junction kept 4 bases outside the gene matches. Per germline, CDR1 LNHDA and CDR2 SQIVND (reference sequence).

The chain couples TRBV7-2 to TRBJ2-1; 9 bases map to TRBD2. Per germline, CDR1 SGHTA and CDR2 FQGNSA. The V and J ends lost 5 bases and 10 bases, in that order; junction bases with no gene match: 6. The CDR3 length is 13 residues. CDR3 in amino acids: CASSTILAGEQFF. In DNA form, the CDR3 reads TGTGCCAGCAGCACCATCCTAGCGGGAGAGCAGTTCTTC. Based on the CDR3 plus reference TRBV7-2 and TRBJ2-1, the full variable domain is GAGVSQSPSNKVTEKGKDVELRCDPISGHTALYWYRQSLGQGLEFLIYFQGNSAPDKSGLPSDRFSAERTGGSVSTLTIQRTQQEDSAVYLCASSTILAGEQFFGPGTRLTVL.

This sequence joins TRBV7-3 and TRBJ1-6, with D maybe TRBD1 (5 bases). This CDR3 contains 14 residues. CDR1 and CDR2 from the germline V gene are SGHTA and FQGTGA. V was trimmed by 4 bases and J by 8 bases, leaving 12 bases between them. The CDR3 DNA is TGTGCCAGCAGCTCGAATGGGGCAGATTCACCCCTCCACTTT. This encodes CASSSNGADSPLHF.